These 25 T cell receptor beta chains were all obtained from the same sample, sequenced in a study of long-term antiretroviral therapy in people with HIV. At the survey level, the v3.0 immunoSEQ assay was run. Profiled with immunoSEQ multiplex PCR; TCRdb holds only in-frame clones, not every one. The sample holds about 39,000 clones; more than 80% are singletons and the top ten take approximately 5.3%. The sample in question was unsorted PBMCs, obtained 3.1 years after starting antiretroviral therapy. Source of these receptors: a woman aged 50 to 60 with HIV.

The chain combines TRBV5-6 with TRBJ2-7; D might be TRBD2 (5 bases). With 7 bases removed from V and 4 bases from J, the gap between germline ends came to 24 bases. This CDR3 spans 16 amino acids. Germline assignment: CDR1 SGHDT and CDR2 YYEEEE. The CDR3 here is CASFPWAGGGEYEQYF. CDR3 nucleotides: TGTGCCAGCTTCCCTTGGGCTGGAGGCGGTGAATACGAGCAGTACTTC.

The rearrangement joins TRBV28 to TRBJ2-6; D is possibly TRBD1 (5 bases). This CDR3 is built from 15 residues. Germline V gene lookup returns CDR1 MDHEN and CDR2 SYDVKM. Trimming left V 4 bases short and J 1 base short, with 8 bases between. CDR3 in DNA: TGTGCCAGCAGTTCCTCAGGGTCTGGGGCCAACGTCCTGACTTTC. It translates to CASSSSGSGANVLTF.

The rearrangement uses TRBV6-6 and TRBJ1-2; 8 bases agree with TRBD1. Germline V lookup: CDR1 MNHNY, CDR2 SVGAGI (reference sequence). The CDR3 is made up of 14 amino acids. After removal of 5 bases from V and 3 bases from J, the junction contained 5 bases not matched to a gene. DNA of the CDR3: TGTGCCAGCAGTCACAGGGGGAGGCACTATGGCTACACCTTC. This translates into CASSHRGRHYGYTF.

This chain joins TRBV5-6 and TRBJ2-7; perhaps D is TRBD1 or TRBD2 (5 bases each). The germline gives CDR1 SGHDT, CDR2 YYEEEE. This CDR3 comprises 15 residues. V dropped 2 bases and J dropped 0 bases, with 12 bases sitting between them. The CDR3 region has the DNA TGTGCCAGCAGCTTAGGGACGGCCAGCTCCTACGAGCAGTACTTC. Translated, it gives CASSLGTASSYEQYF.

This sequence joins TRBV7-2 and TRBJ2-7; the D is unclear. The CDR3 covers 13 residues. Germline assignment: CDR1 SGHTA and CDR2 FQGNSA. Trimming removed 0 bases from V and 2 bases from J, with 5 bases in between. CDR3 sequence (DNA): TGTGCCAGCAGCTTAGCAACGGCCTACGAGCAGTACTTC. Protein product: CASSLATAYEQYF.

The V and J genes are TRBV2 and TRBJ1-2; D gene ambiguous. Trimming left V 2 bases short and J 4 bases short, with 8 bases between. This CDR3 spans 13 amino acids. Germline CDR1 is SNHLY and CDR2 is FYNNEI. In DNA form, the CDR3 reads TGTGCCAGCAGTGAACGGCTAGGCTATGGCTACACCTTC. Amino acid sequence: CASSERLGYGYTF. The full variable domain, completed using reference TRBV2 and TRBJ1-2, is EPEVTQTPSHQVTQMGQEVILRCVPISNHLYFYWYRQILGQKVEFLVSFYNNEISEKSEIFDDQFSVERPDGSNFTLKIRSTKLEDSAMYFCASSERLGYGYTFGSGTRLTVV.

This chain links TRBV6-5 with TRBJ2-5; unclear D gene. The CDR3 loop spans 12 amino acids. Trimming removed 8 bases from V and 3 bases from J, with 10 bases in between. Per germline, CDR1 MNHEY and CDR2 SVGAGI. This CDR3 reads CASGPEEETQYF. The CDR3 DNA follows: TGTGCCAGCGGTCCAGAGGAAGAGACCCAGTACTTC.

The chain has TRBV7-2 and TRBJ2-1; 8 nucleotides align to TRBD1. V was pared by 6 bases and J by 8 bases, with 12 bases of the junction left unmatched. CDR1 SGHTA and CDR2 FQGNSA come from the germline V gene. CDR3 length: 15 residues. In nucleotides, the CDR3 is TGTGCCAGCAGTACGGACAGGGTTGGGAAATATGAGCAGTTCTTC. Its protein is CASSTDRVGKYEQFF.

CDR3 in amino acids: CASSPLSQETQYF. CDR3 sequence (DNA): TGCGCCAGCAGCCCGCTTAGCCAAGAGACCCAGTACTTC. This sequence joins TRBV5-1 and TRBJ2-5; D remains unclear. The CDR3 spans 13 residues. Deletions cut 4 bases from V and 1 base from J, with 8 bases between. Germline CDR1 is SGHRS and CDR2 is YFSETQ.

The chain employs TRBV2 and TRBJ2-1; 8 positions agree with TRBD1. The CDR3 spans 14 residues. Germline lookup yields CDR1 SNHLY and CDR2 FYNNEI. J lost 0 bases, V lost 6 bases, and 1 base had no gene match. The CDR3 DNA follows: TGTGCCAGCAGCGGACAGGGCTCCTACAATGAGCAGTTCTTC. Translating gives CASSGQGSYNEQFF. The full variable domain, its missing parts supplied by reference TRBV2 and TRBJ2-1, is EPEVTQTPSHQVTQMGQEVILRCVPISNHLYFYWYRQILGQKVEFLVSFYNNEISEKSEIFDDQFSVERPDGSNFTLKIRSTKLEDSAMYFCASSGQGSYNEQFFGPGTRLTVL.

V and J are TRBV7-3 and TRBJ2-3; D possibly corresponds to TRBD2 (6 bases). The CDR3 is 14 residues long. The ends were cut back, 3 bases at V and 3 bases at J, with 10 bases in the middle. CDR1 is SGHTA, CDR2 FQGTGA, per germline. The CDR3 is CASSLGRGTDTQYF. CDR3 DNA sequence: TGTGCCAGCAGCTTGGGGCGGGGTACAGATACGCAGTATTTT.

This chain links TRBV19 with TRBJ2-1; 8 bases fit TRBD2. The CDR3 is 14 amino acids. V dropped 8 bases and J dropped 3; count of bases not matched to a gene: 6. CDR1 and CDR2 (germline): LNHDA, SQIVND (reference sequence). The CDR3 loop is CASQRGSLYNEQFF. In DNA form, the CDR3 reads TGTGCCAGTCAGCGGGGGAGCCTCTACAATGAGCAGTTCTTC.

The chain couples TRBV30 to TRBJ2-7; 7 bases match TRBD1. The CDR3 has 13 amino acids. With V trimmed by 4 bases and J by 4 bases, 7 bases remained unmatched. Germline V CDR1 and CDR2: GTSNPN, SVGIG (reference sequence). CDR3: CAWTTGMGYEQYF. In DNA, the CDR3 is TGTGCCTGGACGACAGGGATGGGTTACGAGCAGTACTTC.

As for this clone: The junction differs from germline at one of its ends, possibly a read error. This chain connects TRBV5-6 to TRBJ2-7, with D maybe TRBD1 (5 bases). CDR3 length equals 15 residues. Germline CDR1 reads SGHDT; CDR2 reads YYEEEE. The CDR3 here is CASSLGGRAYYEQYF. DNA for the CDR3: TGTGCCAGCAGTTTGGGTGGCAGGGCCTACTACGAGCAGTACTTC.

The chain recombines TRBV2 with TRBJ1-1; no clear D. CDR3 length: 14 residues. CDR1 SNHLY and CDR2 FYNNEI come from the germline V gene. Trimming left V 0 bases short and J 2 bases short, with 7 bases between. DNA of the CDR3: TGTGCCAGCAGTGAAGCGAGCAGCAACACTGAAGCTTTCTTT. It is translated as CASSEASSNTEAFF.

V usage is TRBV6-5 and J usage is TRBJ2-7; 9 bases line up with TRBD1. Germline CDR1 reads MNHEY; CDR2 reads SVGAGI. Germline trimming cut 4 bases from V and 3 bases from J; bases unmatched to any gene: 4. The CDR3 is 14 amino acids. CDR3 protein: CASSLRQGVYEQYF. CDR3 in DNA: TGTGCCAGCAGTTTGAGACAGGGGGTCTACGAGCAGTACTTC.

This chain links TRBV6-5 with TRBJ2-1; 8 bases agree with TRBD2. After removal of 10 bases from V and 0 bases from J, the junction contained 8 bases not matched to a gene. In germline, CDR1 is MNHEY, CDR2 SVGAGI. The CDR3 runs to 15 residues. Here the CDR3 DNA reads TGTGCCACCTACCGCGGGGGGAGCTCCTACAATGAGCAGTTCTTC. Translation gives CATYRGGSSYNEQFF.

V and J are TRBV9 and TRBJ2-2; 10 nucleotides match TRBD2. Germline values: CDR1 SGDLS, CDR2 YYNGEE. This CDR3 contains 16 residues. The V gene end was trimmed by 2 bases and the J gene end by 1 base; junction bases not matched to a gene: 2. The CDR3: CASSVRLAGNTGELFF. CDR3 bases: TGTGCCAGCAGCGTCAGACTAGCGGGGAACACCGGGGAGCTGTTTTTT. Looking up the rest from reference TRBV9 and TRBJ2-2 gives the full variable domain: DSGVTQTPKHLITATGQRVTLRCSPRSGDLSVYWYQQSLDQGLQFLIQYYNGEERAKGNILERFSAQQFPDLHSELNLSSLELGDSALYFCASSVRLAGNTGELFFGEGSRLTVL.

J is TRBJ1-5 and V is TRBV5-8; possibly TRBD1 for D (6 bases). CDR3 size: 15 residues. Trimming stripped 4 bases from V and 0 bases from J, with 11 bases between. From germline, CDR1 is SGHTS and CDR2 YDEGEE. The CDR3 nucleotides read TGTGCCAGCAGCCCGGGACACCTTAGCAATCAGCCCCAGCATTTT. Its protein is CASSPGHLSNQPQHF. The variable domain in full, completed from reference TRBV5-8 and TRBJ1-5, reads EAGVTQSPTHLIKTRGQQATLRCSPISGHTSVYWYQQALGLGLQFLLWYDEGEERNRGNFPPRFSGRQFPNYSSELNVNALELEDSALYLCASSPGHLSNQPQHFGDGTRLSIL.

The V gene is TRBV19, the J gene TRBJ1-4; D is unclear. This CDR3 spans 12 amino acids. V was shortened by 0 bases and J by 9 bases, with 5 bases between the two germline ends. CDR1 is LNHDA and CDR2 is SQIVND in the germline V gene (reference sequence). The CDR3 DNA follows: TGTGCCAGTAGTATAGATCGGCAAAAACTGTTTTTT. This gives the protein CASSIDRQKLFF.

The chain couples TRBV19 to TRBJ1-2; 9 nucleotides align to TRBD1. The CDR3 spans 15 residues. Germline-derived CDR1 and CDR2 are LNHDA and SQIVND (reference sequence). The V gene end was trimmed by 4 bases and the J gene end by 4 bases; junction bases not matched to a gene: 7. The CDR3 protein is CASSTRQGGAYGYTF. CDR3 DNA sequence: TGTGCCAGTAGTACCCGACAGGGGGGGGCCTATGGCTACACCTTC.

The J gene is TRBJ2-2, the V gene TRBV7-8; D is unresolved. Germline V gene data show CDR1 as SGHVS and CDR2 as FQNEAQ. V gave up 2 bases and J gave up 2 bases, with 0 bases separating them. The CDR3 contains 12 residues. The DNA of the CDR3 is TGTGCCAGCAGCTTAAACACCGGGGAGCTGTTTTTT. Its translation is CASSLNTGELFF. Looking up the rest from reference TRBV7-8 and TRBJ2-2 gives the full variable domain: GAGVSQSPRYKVAKRGQDVALRCDPISGHVSLFWYQQALGQGPEFLTYFQNEAQLDKSGLPSDRFFAERPEGSVSTLKIQRTQQEDSAVYLCASSLNTGELFFGEGSRLTVL.

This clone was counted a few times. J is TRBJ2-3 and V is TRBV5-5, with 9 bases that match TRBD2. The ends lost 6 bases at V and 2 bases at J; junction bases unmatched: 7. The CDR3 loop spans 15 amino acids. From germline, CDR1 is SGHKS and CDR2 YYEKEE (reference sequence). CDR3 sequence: CASKRAGGFTDTQYF. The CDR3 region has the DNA TGTGCCAGCAAAAGGGCGGGGGGGTTCACAGATACGCAGTATTTT.

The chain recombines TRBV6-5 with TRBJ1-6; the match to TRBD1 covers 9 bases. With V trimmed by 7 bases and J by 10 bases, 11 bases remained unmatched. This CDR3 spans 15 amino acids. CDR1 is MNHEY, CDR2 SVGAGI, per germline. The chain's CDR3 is CASTLGQGYRSPLHF. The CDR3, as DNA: TGTGCCAGCACCCTGGGACAGGGTTATCGGTCACCCCTCCACTTT.

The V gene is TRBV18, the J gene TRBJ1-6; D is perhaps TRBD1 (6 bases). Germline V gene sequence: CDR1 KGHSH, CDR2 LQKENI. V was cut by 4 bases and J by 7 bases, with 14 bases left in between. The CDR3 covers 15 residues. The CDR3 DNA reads TGTGCCAGCTCACAGCTACAGGGAATAAATTCACCCCTCCACTTT. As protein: CASSQLQGINSPLHF.